The rows below give T cell receptor beta chains drawn from one sample of a study of blood T cell repertoires in COVID-19. Clones were read by immunoSEQ multiplex PCR, and TCRdb kept only the in-frame ones, dropping some. The sample contains about 260,000 clones, more than 75% of which appear only once. Sequencing was done on a sample of peripheral blood. Source of these receptors: a woman aged 40 to 55 who had recovered from COVID-19. The CDR3 runs from the conserved cysteine through the conserved F or W. Each record gives: J gene, clone size, V gene, D gene, CDR3 DNA, CDR3 protein. D genes are given only for firm matches. Clone size is not always given. Where it is, it says once, few, many or a class for expanded clones.

j_call: TRBJ1-1; clone_size: few; v_call: TRBV6-1; d_call: .; cdr3_nt: TGTGCCAGCAGTGAACTGGGCTTGAACACTGAAGCTTTCTTT; cdr3_aa: CASSELGLNTEAFF
j_call: TRBJ1-5; clone_size: .; v_call: TRBV30; d_call: .; cdr3_nt: TGTGCCTGGAGTATTCAGGATTATCAGCCCCAGCATTTT; cdr3_aa: CAWSIQDYQPQHF
j_call: TRBJ2-7; clone_size: .; v_call: TRBV9; d_call: .; cdr3_nt: TGTGCCAGCAGCGTAGAAGGAGGGACTTTCGGCGAGCAGTACTTC; cdr3_aa: CASSVEGGTFGEQYF
j_call: TRBJ2-4; clone_size: .; v_call: TRBV6-5; d_call: .; cdr3_nt: TGTGCCAGCAGACGGAGGCAGGGGAACATTCAGTACTTC; cdr3_aa: CASRRRQGNIQYF
j_call: TRBJ1-5; clone_size: .; v_call: TRBV7-8; d_call: TRBD1; cdr3_nt: TGTGCCAGCACCCAGGGGGTCTATAGCAATCAGCCCCAGCATTTT; cdr3_aa: CASTQGVYSNQPQHF
j_call: TRBJ2-5; clone_size: .; v_call: TRBV24-1; d_call: .; cdr3_nt: TGTGCCACCAGTGATTTACCTAAGGGACTCCTAGGAAGAGAGACCCAGTACTTC; cdr3_aa: CATSDLPKGLLGRETQYF
j_call: TRBJ1-2; clone_size: .; v_call: TRBV5-1; d_call: TRBD1; cdr3_nt: TGCGCCAGCAGCGCACAGGGGGCGGGTGGCTACACCTTC; cdr3_aa: CASSAQGAGGYTF
j_call: TRBJ2-3; clone_size: .; v_call: TRBV3-1/TRBV3-2; d_call: TRBD2; cdr3_nt: TGTGCCAGCAGTACTAGCGGGGGGGCCACAGATACGCAGTATTTT; cdr3_aa: CASSTSGGATDTQYF
j_call: TRBJ2-3; clone_size: .; v_call: TRBV2; d_call: .; cdr3_nt: TGTGCCAGCAGGATGACAGCTAGCACAGATACGCAGTATTTT; cdr3_aa: CASRMTASTDTQYF
j_call: TRBJ1-2; clone_size: .; v_call: TRBV11-2; d_call: .; cdr3_nt: TGTGCCAGCAGCCCCGGACGGGGCTATGGCTACACCTTC; cdr3_aa: CASSPGRGYGYTF
j_call: TRBJ1-6; clone_size: .; v_call: TRBV5-6; d_call: .; cdr3_nt: TGTGCCAGCAGCTCTCAGGCTCTTCTTAATTCACCCCTCCACTTT; cdr3_aa: CASSSQALLNSPLHF
j_call: TRBJ1-2; clone_size: .; v_call: TRBV3-1/TRBV3-2; d_call: TRBD1; cdr3_nt: TGTGCCAGCAGCCCGTCCATAGACAGGGGCTATGGCTACACCTTC; cdr3_aa: CASSPSIDRGYGYTF
j_call: TRBJ2-2; clone_size: few; v_call: TRBV2; d_call: .; cdr3_nt: TGTGCCAGCGGCGGGGGGGAGCTGTTTTTT; cdr3_aa: CASGGGELFF
j_call: TRBJ2-5; clone_size: .; v_call: TRBV6-5; d_call: TRBD2; cdr3_nt: TGTGCCAGCAGTTACTCGATGCGGGGGGGACAAGAGACCCAGTACTTC; cdr3_aa: CASSYSMRGGQETQYF
j_call: TRBJ1-1; clone_size: .; v_call: TRBV3-1/TRBV3-2; d_call: TRBD1; cdr3_nt: TGTGCCAGCACCTCGGGGGACAGGGGGCACACTGAAGCTTTCTTT; cdr3_aa: CASTSGDRGHTEAFF
j_call: TRBJ1-6; clone_size: .; v_call: TRBV19; d_call: .; cdr3_nt: TGTGCCAGTAGCGTGACAGGAGGTAATTCACCCCTCCACTTT; cdr3_aa: CASSVTGGNSPLHF
j_call: TRBJ2-5; clone_size: .; v_call: TRBV27; d_call: .; cdr3_nt: TGTGCCAGCAGTCACTTGAGGGTGGCAGAGACCCAGTACTTC; cdr3_aa: CASSHLRVAETQYF
j_call: TRBJ2-7; clone_size: .; v_call: TRBV11-3; d_call: .; cdr3_nt: TGTGCCAGCAGCTTCGCAGGGGCCGAGCAGTACTTC; cdr3_aa: CASSFAGAEQYF
j_call: TRBJ2-2; clone_size: .; v_call: TRBV9; d_call: .; cdr3_nt: TGTGCCAGCAGCGTAGTACTAGCCGGCGGGGAGCTGTTTTTT; cdr3_aa: CASSVVLAGGELFF
j_call: TRBJ2-1; clone_size: once; v_call: TRBV20-1; d_call: TRBD2; cdr3_nt: TGCAGTGCTAGTGTGGGGACTAGCGGGGGCCCGAATGAGCAGTTCTTC; cdr3_aa: CSASVGTSGGPNEQFF
j_call: TRBJ2-1; clone_size: .; v_call: TRBV5-6; d_call: .; cdr3_nt: TGTGCCAGCAGCCTCACCGGGGACAATGAGCAGTTCTTC; cdr3_aa: CASSLTGDNEQFF
j_call: TRBJ2-2; clone_size: .; v_call: TRBV7-9; d_call: .; cdr3_nt: TGTGCCAGCAGCTTAGGCCAGGTTAACACCGGGGAGCTGTTTTTT; cdr3_aa: CASSLGQVNTGELFF
j_call: TRBJ1-2; clone_size: .; v_call: TRBV5-1; d_call: TRBD1; cdr3_nt: TGCGCCAGCAGCCCAACAGGGGGACGTTACTATGGCTACACCTTC; cdr3_aa: CASSPTGGRYYGYTF
j_call: TRBJ2-3; clone_size: .; v_call: TRBV27; d_call: .; cdr3_nt: TGTGCCAGCGGCTTTTCCGGGAGCACAGATACGCAGTATTTT; cdr3_aa: CASGFSGSTDTQYF
j_call: TRBJ1-1; clone_size: .; v_call: TRBV15; d_call: .; cdr3_nt: TGTGCCACCAGCAGAGGAGACTTCGTAGCTTTCTTT; cdr3_aa: CATSRGDFVAFF
j_call: TRBJ2-7; clone_size: once; v_call: TRBV5-5; d_call: .; cdr3_nt: TGTGCCAGCAGCTTGGGGGTAAGGAGCTCCTACGAGCAGTACTTC; cdr3_aa: CASSLGVRSSYEQYF
j_call: TRBJ1-2; clone_size: .; v_call: TRBV4-3; d_call: TRBD1; cdr3_nt: TGCGCCAGCAGCCAAGAATCGGACAGGTACTATGGCTACACCTTC; cdr3_aa: CASSQESDRYYGYTF
j_call: TRBJ2-2; clone_size: few; v_call: TRBV10-3; d_call: TRBD2; cdr3_nt: TGTGCCACCCGTAGACTAGCGGGGGGCCGATACACCGGGGAGCTGTTTTTT; cdr3_aa: CATRRLAGGRYTGELFF